These T cell receptor beta chains were read from a single sample in a study of blood T cells in healthy people across ages. TCRdb itself ran the 5' RACE reads through MiXCR, one entry per CDR3 protein. The table has about 1.1 million distinct CDR3 sequences, approximately 38% seen once; the top ten hold approximately 14%. The specimen sequenced was blood. The receptors stem from a man in his late teens or twenties in good health. CDR3s leave out the opening cysteine and the closing phenylalanine or tryptophan. Fields, in order: V gene, J gene, CDR3 protein.

>TRBV6-2/TRBV6-3|TRBJ1-5
ASREIDRGNQPQH
>TRBV12-3/TRBV12-4|TRBJ2-1
ASSFVAGDWGSYNEQF
>TRBV5-1|TRBJ2-7
ASSFNRVYEQY
>TRBV5-1|TRBJ2-7
ASSSRGNEQY
>TRBV20-1|TRBJ1-2
SASRQPGNI
>TRBV7-2|TRBJ2-1
ASSLGSGGHNEQF
>TRBV5-5|TRBJ2-7
ASSSRTGSGEQY
>TRBV2|TRBJ1-1
ASSARGPDTEAF
>TRBV29-1|TRBJ1-2
SALDRDGYGYT
>TRBV2|TRBJ2-7
ASSGVIGDEQY
>TRBV2|TRBJ1-1
ASRIQGRLGNTEAV
>TRBV20-1|TRBJ1-5
SASSGPRNQPQH
>TRBV4-3|TRBJ2-1
ANSHGTSGGNEQF
>TRBV5-1|TRBJ1-1
ASSLASRGDSEAF
>TRBV5-1|TRBJ1-6
ASGDRVNSPLH
>TRBV7-2|TRBJ2-4
ASSFERVSAKNIQY